This is a list of T cell receptor beta chains from one sample in a study of blood T cell repertoires in COVID-19. TCRdb's table, derived via immunoSEQ multiplex PCR, lists solely in-frame clones and lacks some. The sample has 200,000 to 300,000 clones; roughly 90% are singletons. Sequenced input: peripheral blood. All receptors derive from a man in his fifties or sixties who had recovered from COVID-19. Each CDR3 is given with its conserved first and last residue. D genes are given only for firm matches. Some rows have no size entry. The others give once, few or many, or a class for an expanded clone.

j_gene: TRBJ2-5
v_gene: TRBV21-1
abundance: .
d_gene: .
CDR3aa: CASSKEGRGGRETQYF
CDR3nt: TGTGCCAGCAGCAAAGAAGGACGGGGGGGCAGGGAGACCCAGTACTTC

j_gene: TRBJ1-2
v_gene: TRBV18
abundance: .
d_gene: .
CDR3aa: CASSQDIDYGYTF
CDR3nt: TGTGCCAGCTCACAGGACATTGACTATGGCTACACCTTC

j_gene: TRBJ1-5
v_gene: TRBV3-1/TRBV3-2
abundance: .
d_gene: .
CDR3aa: CASSPNRPTGGNQPQHF
CDR3nt: TGTGCCAGCAGCCCCAACCGTCCCACGGGCGGGAATCAGCCCCAGCATTTT

j_gene: TRBJ2-7
v_gene: TRBV4-1
abundance: .
d_gene: TRBD1
CDR3aa: CASSQPGQGVSQQYF
CDR3nt: TGCGCCAGCAGCCAACCGGGACAGGGGGTGTCCCAGCAGTACTTC

j_gene: TRBJ2-3
v_gene: TRBV13
abundance: .
d_gene: .
CDR3aa: CASSLTQGPTDTQYF
CDR3nt: TGTGCCAGCAGCTTAACTCAGGGGCCCACAGATACGCAGTATTTT

j_gene: TRBJ1-4
v_gene: TRBV7-9
abundance: once
d_gene: .
CDR3aa: CASSIPGGFGFEKLFF
CDR3nt: TGTGCCAGCAGCATCCCCGGGGGGTTCGGGTTTGAAAAACTGTTTTTT

j_gene: TRBJ2-3
v_gene: TRBV6-4
abundance: once
d_gene: .
CDR3aa: CASSPEAGFTDTQYF
CDR3nt: TGTGCCAGCAGTCCCGAGGCGGGGTTCACAGATACGCAGTATTTT

j_gene: TRBJ2-5
v_gene: TRBV12-3/TRBV12-4
abundance: .
d_gene: .
CDR3aa: CASRRDFGAQYF
CDR3nt: TGTGCCAGCAGACGGGACTTCGGGGCCCAGTACTTC

j_gene: TRBJ1-6
v_gene: TRBV27
abundance: .
d_gene: TRBD1
CDR3aa: CASRERGRYSPLHF
CDR3nt: TGTGCCAGCAGGGAAAGGGGGCGTTATTCACCCCTCCACTTT

j_gene: TRBJ1-3
v_gene: TRBV24-1
abundance: .
d_gene: .
CDR3aa: CATSGSSGNTIYF
CDR3nt: TGTGCCACCAGTGGCAGCTCTGGAAACACCATATATTTT

j_gene: TRBJ1-1
v_gene: TRBV30
abundance: .
d_gene: .
CDR3aa: CAWSDRLNTEAFF
CDR3nt: TGTGCCTGGAGTGACAGGTTGAACACTGAAGCTTTCTTT

j_gene: TRBJ2-3
v_gene: TRBV7-3
abundance: .
d_gene: TRBD2
CDR3aa: CASSLAGLALTDTQYF
CDR3nt: TGTGCCAGCAGCCTAGCTGGACTAGCTCTTACAGATACGCAGTATTTT

j_gene: TRBJ1-5
v_gene: TRBV2
abundance: once
d_gene: .
CDR3aa: CASSDGHRSNQPQHF
CDR3nt: TGTGCCAGCAGTGATGGACATAGGAGCAATCAGCCCCAGCATTTT

j_gene: TRBJ1-5
v_gene: TRBV6-1
abundance: .
d_gene: .
CDR3aa: CASSDLGRGADQPQHF
CDR3nt: TGTGCCAGCAGTGACCTGGGGAGGGGCGCTGATCAGCCCCAGCATTTT

j_gene: TRBJ1-2
v_gene: TRBV5-1
abundance: .
d_gene: TRBD1
CDR3aa: CASSPGQAANYGYTF
CDR3nt: TGCGCCAGCAGCCCGGGACAGGCGGCTAACTATGGCTACACCTTC

j_gene: TRBJ1-1
v_gene: TRBV10-2
abundance: .
d_gene: TRBD1
CDR3aa: CASKRQGITEAFF
CDR3nt: TGCGCCAGCAAACGACAGGGGATCACTGAAGCTTTCTTT

j_gene: TRBJ2-6
v_gene: TRBV19
abundance: .
d_gene: TRBD1
CDR3aa: CASTRTGGPGANVLTF
CDR3nt: TGTGCCAGTACACGGACAGGGGGCCCTGGGGCCAACGTCCTGACTTTC

j_gene: TRBJ1-5
v_gene: TRBV6-5
abundance: .
d_gene: .
CDR3aa: CASRIRGGNQPQHF
CDR3nt: TGTGCCAGCAGGATCAGGGGCGGCAATCAGCCCCAGCATTTT

j_gene: TRBJ2-1
v_gene: TRBV27
abundance: .
d_gene: TRBD2
CDR3aa: CASSLRLWTSGGEYNEQFF
CDR3nt: TGTGCCAGCAGTTTACGTCTCTGGACTAGCGGGGGGGAATACAATGAGCAGTTCTTC

j_gene: TRBJ1-1
v_gene: TRBV5-4
abundance: few
d_gene: .
CDR3aa: CASSLQYTEAFF
CDR3nt: TGTGCCAGCAGCTTGCAGTACACTGAAGCTTTCTTT

j_gene: TRBJ2-1
v_gene: TRBV7-2
abundance: .
d_gene: TRBD2
CDR3aa: CASSLGRARNNEQFF
CDR3nt: TGTGCCAGCAGTCTAGGGAGGGCGAGGAACAATGAGCAGTTCTTC

j_gene: TRBJ1-2
v_gene: TRBV10-2
abundance: .
d_gene: TRBD1
CDR3aa: CASRGQGLGYTF
CDR3nt: TGCGCCAGCAGAGGACAGGGTTTGGGCTACACCTTC

j_gene: TRBJ2-2
v_gene: TRBV5-5
abundance: few
d_gene: .
CDR3aa: CASSLSAGKRTGELFF
CDR3nt: TGTGCCAGCAGCTTGTCGGCGGGGAAGAGGACCGGGGAGCTGTTTTTT

j_gene: TRBJ2-5
v_gene: TRBV7-2
abundance: .
d_gene: TRBD2
CDR3aa: CASSLVLAGGPETQYF
CDR3nt: TGTGCCAGCAGCTTAGTGCTAGCGGGGGGGCCAGAGACCCAGTACTTC

j_gene: TRBJ2-7
v_gene: TRBV6-6
abundance: .
d_gene: .
CDR3aa: CASSRQRPYEQYF
CDR3nt: TGTGCCAGCAGCAGACAGCGCCCCTACGAGCAGTACTTC

j_gene: TRBJ2-7
v_gene: TRBV2
abundance: .
d_gene: TRBD1
CDR3aa: CASSEGGQGMKGHEQYF
CDR3nt: TGTGCCAGCAGTGAAGGCGGACAGGGTATGAAGGGCCACGAGCAGTACTTC

j_gene: TRBJ2-7
v_gene: TRBV6-5
abundance: .
d_gene: .
CDR3aa: CASTEYGEQYF
CDR3nt: TGTGCCAGTACCGAGTACGGCGAGCAGTACTTC

j_gene: TRBJ2-3
v_gene: TRBV27
abundance: .
d_gene: .
CDR3aa: CASTIRGTDTQYF
CDR3nt: TGTGCCAGCACCATACGGGGCACAGATACGCAGTATTTT

j_gene: TRBJ2-6
v_gene: TRBV19
abundance: .
d_gene: TRBD1
CDR3aa: CASVDRSSSGANVLTF
CDR3nt: TGTGCCAGTGTGGACAGGTCCAGCTCTGGGGCCAACGTCCTGACTTTC

j_gene: TRBJ1-2
v_gene: TRBV24-1
abundance: .
d_gene: TRBD1
CDR3aa: CATSAARQGWYGYTF
CDR3nt: TGTGCCACCAGTGCCGCACGACAGGGTTGGTATGGCTACACCTTC

j_gene: TRBJ2-3
v_gene: TRBV9
abundance: .
d_gene: .
CDR3aa: CASSVGSSLSTDTQYF
CDR3nt: TGTGCCAGCAGCGTAGGGTCTAGCCTGAGCACAGATACGCAGTATTTT

j_gene: TRBJ2-2
v_gene: TRBV6-5
abundance: .
d_gene: TRBD1
CDR3aa: CASSLDRVVRELFF
CDR3nt: TGTGCCAGCAGTTTGGACAGGGTGGTAAGGGAGCTGTTTTTT

j_gene: TRBJ2-2
v_gene: TRBV7-2
abundance: .
d_gene: TRBD2
CDR3aa: CAARRSLAGGNGELFF
CDR3nt: TGTGCCGCCCGTCGTAGTCTAGCGGGGGGGAACGGGGAGCTGTTTTTT

j_gene: TRBJ1-2
v_gene: TRBV7-9
abundance: .
d_gene: TRBD1
CDR3aa: CASSLAKTGLKDDYGYTF
CDR3nt: TGTGCCAGCAGCTTAGCGAAGACAGGGCTAAAAGACGACTATGGCTACACCTTC

j_gene: TRBJ1-3
v_gene: TRBV7-7
abundance: once
d_gene: .
CDR3aa: CASSSGTGNTIYF
CDR3nt: TGTGCCAGCAGCTCCGGGACAGGAAACACCATATATTTT

j_gene: TRBJ2-3
v_gene: TRBV27
abundance: .
d_gene: TRBD1
CDR3aa: CASSSRTSRDRVTPTF
CDR3nt: TGTGCCAGCAGTTCCCGAACGTCCCGGGACAGGGTGACCCCTACCTTT

j_gene: TRBJ1-6
v_gene: TRBV9
abundance: .
d_gene: .
CDR3aa: CASNRNNSPLHF
CDR3nt: TGTGCCAGCAACAGAAATAATTCACCCCTCCACTTT

j_gene: TRBJ1-1
v_gene: TRBV4-1
abundance: few
d_gene: TRBD1
CDR3aa: CASSQEGGGVWGAFF
CDR3nt: TGCGCCAGCAGCCAAGAAGGGGGCGGTGTTTGGGGAGCTTTCTTT

j_gene: TRBJ2-7
v_gene: TRBV9
abundance: once
d_gene: .
CDR3aa: CASNNEPGHEQYF
CDR3nt: TGTGCCAGCAATAACGAGCCAGGCCACGAGCAGTACTTC

j_gene: TRBJ2-1
v_gene: TRBV7-2
abundance: .
d_gene: .
CDR3aa: CASSFTFSGTSYNEQFF
CDR3nt: TGTGCCAGCAGCTTTACATTTTCCGGGACTTCTTACAATGAGCAGTTCTTC

j_gene: TRBJ2-3
v_gene: TRBV10-1
abundance: .
d_gene: TRBD2
CDR3aa: CASSERTSGGSTDTQYF
CDR3nt: TGCGCCAGCAGTGAGCGAACTAGCGGGGGGAGCACAGATACGCAGTATTTT

j_gene: TRBJ1-1
v_gene: TRBV7-2
abundance: .
d_gene: .
CDR3aa: CASSLNSLNTEAFF
CDR3nt: TGTGCCAGCAGCTTAAACAGCCTGAACACTGAAGCTTTCTTT

j_gene: TRBJ1-1
v_gene: TRBV6-5
abundance: .
d_gene: .
CDR3aa: CASSSQRTVANEAFF
CDR3nt: TGTGCCAGCAGTTCGCAACGGACAGTGGCTAATGAAGCTTTCTTT

j_gene: TRBJ2-5
v_gene: TRBV7-3
abundance: .
d_gene: TRBD1
CDR3aa: CASSLSGTGGQETQYF
CDR3nt: TGTGCCAGCAGCTTAAGCGGGACAGGGGGCCAAGAGACCCAGTACTTC

j_gene: TRBJ2-2
v_gene: TRBV11-2
abundance: .
d_gene: .
CDR3aa: CASSSLRRAGELFF
CDR3nt: TGTGCCAGCAGCTCACTCCGTCGTGCCGGGGAGCTGTTTTTT

j_gene: TRBJ1-1
v_gene: TRBV19
abundance: .
d_gene: TRBD1
CDR3aa: CASSRQGRPEAFF
CDR3nt: TGTGCCAGTAGTCGACAGGGAAGGCCTGAAGCTTTCTTT

j_gene: TRBJ1-5
v_gene: TRBV19
abundance: once
d_gene: .
CDR3aa: CASRVHSSLPQHF
CDR3nt: TGTGCCAGTAGGGTCCACAGCTCCTTGCCCCAGCATTTT

j_gene: TRBJ2-6
v_gene: TRBV19
abundance: .
d_gene: .
CDR3aa: CASRRVLGANVLTF
CDR3nt: TGTGCCAGTAGGAGGGTGCTGGGGGCCAACGTCCTGACTTTC

j_gene: TRBJ1-2
v_gene: TRBV4-2
abundance: .
d_gene: .
CDR3aa: CASSQDQRGNYGYTF
CDR3nt: TGTGCCAGCAGCCAAGATCAAAGGGGGAACTATGGCTACACCTTC

j_gene: TRBJ1-2
v_gene: TRBV15
abundance: .
d_gene: TRBD1
CDR3aa: CATSHDRDRPSGYGYTF
CDR3nt: TGTGCCACCAGTCACGACCGGGACAGGCCCTCAGGGTATGGCTACACCTTC

j_gene: TRBJ2-7
v_gene: TRBV29-1
abundance: .
d_gene: TRBD1
CDR3aa: CSVGSGGGEQYF
CDR3nt: TGCAGCGTTGGGTCAGGGGGCGGCGAGCAGTACTTC

j_gene: TRBJ1-5
v_gene: TRBV12-3/TRBV12-4
abundance: .
d_gene: .
CDR3aa: CASSRIGDQPQHF
CDR3nt: TGTGCCAGCAGTAGGATAGGGGATCAGCCCCAGCATTTT

j_gene: TRBJ1-4
v_gene: TRBV7-6
abundance: .
d_gene: .
CDR3aa: CASSLDFGGGINEKLFF
CDR3nt: TGTGCCAGCAGCTTAGATTTTGGCGGGGGCATTAATGAAAAACTGTTTTTT

j_gene: TRBJ2-7
v_gene: TRBV18
abundance: .
d_gene: TRBD1
CDR3aa: CASSRTGSNYEQYF
CDR3nt: TGTGCCAGCTCACGGACAGGGTCGAATTACGAGCAGTACTTC

j_gene: TRBJ2-1
v_gene: TRBV19
abundance: few
d_gene: TRBD2
CDR3aa: CASRSSGSYNEQFF
CDR3nt: TGTGCCAGTAGATCTAGCGGCTCCTACAATGAGCAGTTCTTC

j_gene: TRBJ2-7
v_gene: TRBV5-6
abundance: once
d_gene: .
CDR3aa: CASSFTGAYEQYF
CDR3nt: TGTGCCAGCAGCTTCACGGGAGCCTACGAGCAGTACTTC

j_gene: TRBJ2-7
v_gene: TRBV27
abundance: .
d_gene: .
CDR3aa: CASSSTGIYEQYF
CDR3nt: TGTGCCAGCAGTTCGACAGGTATATACGAGCAGTACTTC

j_gene: TRBJ1-2
v_gene: TRBV30
abundance: .
d_gene: TRBD1
CDR3aa: CAWSGDSARPVYGYTF
CDR3nt: TGTGCCTGGAGTGGGGACAGCGCTCGACCTGTCTATGGCTACACCTTC

j_gene: TRBJ1-3
v_gene: TRBV5-1
abundance: .
d_gene: .
CDR3aa: CASSLGQSASGNTIYF
CDR3nt: TGCGCCAGCAGCTTGGGACAGTCAGCCTCTGGAAACACCATATATTTT

j_gene: TRBJ2-7
v_gene: TRBV7-9
abundance: .
d_gene: .
CDR3aa: CASSLDLSSYEQYF
CDR3nt: TGTGCCAGCAGCTTAGATCTTAGCTCCTACGAGCAGTACTTC